The 2 T cell receptor beta chains listed next were all sequenced from one sample in a study of blood T cell repertoires in COVID-19. Method: immunoSEQ multiplex PCR; TCRdb's copy keeps in-frame clones and lacks some. The table records 100,000 to 150,000 clones, roughly four fifths of them present only once. Sequencing was done on a sample of peripheral blood. These receptors all stem from a woman between 50 and 59 years old with acute or convalescent COVID-19.

This clone was seen a single time. The chain carries TRBV6-4 and TRBJ2-1; possibly TRBD2 for D (6 bases). Trimming cost V 6 bases and J 5 bases, with 17 bases left between them. This CDR3 spans 15 amino acids. Germline CDR1 MRHNA, CDR2 SNTAGT. CDR3 coding DNA: TGTGCCAGCAGACGACTAGTATATAGCCACAATGAGCAGTTCTTC. Protein: CASRRLVYSHNEQFF.

The J gene is TRBJ2-4, the V gene TRBV19, with a weak D call TRBD2 (5 bases). V dropped 3 bases and J dropped 0 bases, with 24 bases sitting between them. The germline V gene has CDR1 LNHDA and CDR2 SQIVND (reference sequence). The CDR3 totals 20 residues. CDR3 nucleotide sequence: TGTGCCAGTAGTATTGGGCCGATGCAGGCGGGCGGCCTAGCCAAAAACATTCAGTACTTC. Amino acids: CASSIGPMQAGGLAKNIQYF.